This is a list of T cell receptor beta chains from one sample in a study of blood T cell repertoires in COVID-19. TCRdb's table, derived via immunoSEQ multiplex PCR, lists solely in-frame clones and lacks some. The sample consists of 250,000 to 350,000 clones, 89% of them appearing once. Sequenced input: PBMCs or T cells enriched from blood (not recorded which). The source is a woman between 45 and 60 years old who had been exposed to COVID-19. Both conserved end residues are part of each CDR3. The D gene is left open where the match is weak.

cdr3_nt cdr3_aa d_call j_call v_call
TGTGCCAGCATGTCGACAGGGGGTCTCTTTAATTCACCCCTCCACTTT CASMSTGGLFNSPLHF TRBD1 TRBJ1-6 TRBV27
TGTGCCAGCAGTGTAAGACTAGGTCTGATCGCAGATACGCAGTATTTT CASSVRLGLIADTQYF - TRBJ2-3 TRBV2
TGTGCCAGCAGAGAGTCAGGGGGCCCTGAAGCTTTCTTT CASRESGGPEAFF TRBD1 TRBJ1-1 TRBV6-5
TGTGCCAGCAGTTACGTGAGTACAGGACAGCCCCAGCATTTT CASSYVSTGQPQHF - TRBJ1-5 TRBV6-5
TGTGCCAGTAGCACTCTAGCGGGGGGATTCTACGAGCAGTACTTC CASSTLAGGFYEQYF TRBD2 TRBJ2-7 TRBV19
TGCGCCAGCAGTCGACAGGAATTCTATCAGCCCCAGCATTTT CASSRQEFYQPQHF - TRBJ1-5 TRBV4-1
TGTGCCAGCTCACCACCGGGACAGCGAAGCTCCTATAATTCACCCCTCCACTTT CASSPPGQRSSYNSPLHF TRBD1 TRBJ1-6 TRBV18
TGCGCCAGCACCAACAGTCTGCGGCTCAGGGCCTCCTACGAGCAGTACTTC CASTNSLRLRASYEQYF - TRBJ2-7 TRBV23-1
TGTGCCAGCAGCCGAGGGACTAGCGGGGGAGGCAATGAGCAGTTCTTC CASSRGTSGGGNEQFF TRBD2 TRBJ2-1 TRBV14
TGTGCCAGCAGCTTGGCCCCCGGGACTGGTGACTACGAGCAGTACTTC CASSLAPGTGDYEQYF - TRBJ2-7 TRBV5-4